The 23 T cell receptor beta chains below all came from one sample that was sequenced in a study of OX40 agonist ivuxolimab in advanced cancers. The assay was immunoSEQ multiplex PCR, and TCRdb's table has in-frame clones only and misses some. The table records more than 30,000 clones, around nine tenths of them present only once. The sequenced sample was CD4+ or CD8+ T cells sorted from blood, obtained in a trial of the OX40 agonist ivuxolimab. The receptors come from an adult with an advanced solid tumor such as melanoma, head and neck, liver or kidney cancer.

This chain uses TRBV19 with TRBJ1-1, with 8 positions matching TRBD1. This CDR3 is built from 14 residues. Germline trimming cut 7 bases from V and 5 bases from J; bases unmatched to any gene: 9. CDR1 and CDR2 (germline): LNHDA, SQIVND (reference sequence). CDR3 bases: TGTGCCAGTATCCCTGGACAGGGAATAACTGAAGCTTTCTTT. This gives the protein CASIPGQGITEAFF.

The chain uses TRBV11-3 and TRBJ2-2, with TRBD2 matching 12 bases. This CDR3 contains 17 residues. Germline values: CDR1 SGHNT, CDR2 YENEEA. J gave up 6 bases and V 1 base, and 6 bases lay outside the gene matches. The CDR3 DNA follows: TGTGCCAGCAGCTTAGCGACGGGACTAGCGGGCGCCGGGGAGCTGTTTTTT. Amino acid sequence: CASSLATGLAGAGELFF.

This clone was observed once. The V call is TRBV14, the J call TRBJ2-7; D may be TRBD2 (5 bases). Germline CDR1 and CDR2: SGHDN and FVKESK. The ends were cut back, 3 bases at V and 4 bases at J, with 22 bases in the middle. This CDR3 is built from 17 residues. This CDR3 reads CASSHDLGGPRPYEQYF. The CDR3 DNA reads TGTGCCAGCAGCCATGACCTCGGAGGCCCGCGGCCGTACGAGCAGTACTTC.

This clone was counted between two and nine times. V and J are TRBV7-9 and TRBJ1-3; 7 nucleotides align to TRBD1. The ends lost 1 base at V and 0 bases at J; junction bases unmatched: 6. The CDR3 sequence is 17 residues long. Germline-derived CDR1 and CDR2 are SEHNR and FQNEAQ (reference sequence). CDR3 residues: CASSLEGAGPSGNTIYF. DNA for the CDR3: TGTGCCAGCAGCTTAGAGGGGGCAGGGCCCTCTGGAAACACCATATATTTT.

The chain joins TRBV2 to TRBJ1-1, with no clear D. Trimming stripped 3 bases from V and 6 bases from J, with 8 bases between. The CDR3 spans 12 residues. Germline values: CDR1 SNHLY, CDR2 FYNNEI. CDR3 DNA: TGTGCCAGCAGTGAGGTTTGGGCTGAAGCTTTCTTT. This translates into CASSEVWAEAFF.

Only a few counts were recorded for this clone. The chain carries TRBV19 and TRBJ2-2; D is undetermined. The CDR3 runs 14 residues. The germline V gene encodes CDR1 LNHDA and CDR2 SQIVND (reference sequence). V dropped 10 bases and J dropped 5 bases, with 17 bases sitting between them. The CDR3 sequence: CATDGREGTGELFF. Here the CDR3 DNA reads TGTGCCACAGACGGACGAGAAGGAACCGGGGAGCTGTTTTTT.

The chain carries TRBV5-6 and TRBJ2-5; TRBD1 matches at 8 bases. Germline trimming cut 4 bases from V and 5 bases from J; bases unmatched to any gene: 10. The V gene's germline CDR1 is SGHDT and CDR2 YYEEEE. CDR3 size: 15 residues. Here the CDR3 reads CASSVIRGHWETQYF. In DNA, the CDR3 is TGTGCCAGCAGCGTGATCAGGGGGCATTGGGAGACCCAGTACTTC.

The chain combines TRBV29-1 with TRBJ1-1, with 9 bases aligning to TRBD1. The V gene's germline CDR1 is SQVTM and CDR2 ANQGSEA. The CDR3 loop spans 13 amino acids. V lost 7 bases, J lost 5 bases, and 8 bases stayed unmatched. This CDR3 is CSAMTGGGTEAFF. DNA for the CDR3: TGCAGCGCAATGACAGGGGGTGGAACTGAAGCTTTCTTT.

V gene TRBV27 combines with J gene TRBJ1-4, with D unclear. Germline assignment: CDR1 MNHEY and CDR2 SMNVEV (reference sequence). The CDR3 consists of 15 residues. The V and J ends lost 6 bases and 2 bases respectively, with 13 bases between them. The CDR3 protein is CASSLRGTTNEKLFF. As DNA, the CDR3 is TGTGCCAGCAGCCTCCGCGGTACCACTAATGAAAAACTGTTTTTT.

V is TRBV2 and J is TRBJ2-1; 9 positions match TRBD1. The CDR3 sequence is 16 residues long. After removal of 6 bases from V and 0 bases from J, the junction contained 6 bases not matched to a gene. The germline gives CDR1 SNHLY, CDR2 FYNNEI. CDR3 coding DNA: TGTGCCAGCAGAGGACAGGGGCACCCCTCCTACAATGAGCAGTTCTTC. Residues: CASRGQGHPSYNEQFF.

DNA of the CDR3: TGCAGCGGGAACCGCCGGGACCGCGGGTATGAGCAGTTCTTC. This encodes CSGNRRDRGYEQFF. V is TRBV29-1 and J is TRBJ2-1; D assignment may be TRBD1 or TRBD2 (5 bases each). CDR1 is SQVTM and CDR2 is ANQGSEA in the germline V gene. The V gene lost 7 bases and the J gene lost 8 bases, with 21 bases spanning the gap. The CDR3 is 14 residues long.

Concerning this clone itself: Other DNA sequences in the same sample also yield this CDR3. This chain links TRBV19 with TRBJ2-2, with D uncertain. The CDR3 has 14 residues. Germline assignment: CDR1 LNHDA and CDR2 SQIVND (reference sequence). Trimming pared 1 base from V and 4 bases from J, leaving 7 bases between. Here the CDR3 DNA reads TGTGCCAGTAGTATAGGAGATCGCACCGGGGAGCTGTTTTTT. Protein sequence: CASSIGDRTGELFF.

This rearrangement joins TRBV5-1 to TRBJ2-1, with D hard to call. The V gene lost 2 bases and the J gene lost 5 bases, with 11 bases spanning the gap. The V gene's germline CDR1 is SGHRS and CDR2 YFSETQ. CDR3 length equals 14 residues. The CDR3 DNA reads as TGCGCCAGCAGCTTCGGCGGCTACCACAATGAGCAGTTCTTC. Amino acid sequence: CASSFGGYHNEQFF. The complete variable domain, with remaining parts taken from reference TRBV5-1 and TRBJ2-1, reads KAGVTQTPRYLIKTRGQQVTLSCSPISGHRSVSWYQQTPGQGLQFLFEYFSETQRNKGNFPGRFSGRQFSNSRSEMNVSTLELGDSALYLCASSFGGYHNEQFFGPGTRLTVL.

This chain uses TRBV5-1 with TRBJ2-3, with 8 bases identical to TRBD2. Germline trimming cut 2 bases from V and 3 bases from J; bases unmatched to any gene: 5. The germline gives CDR1 SGHRS, CDR2 YFSETQ. The CDR3 is 15 residues long. The DNA of the CDR3 is TGCGCCAGCAGCTTTCCGGGGGGGCTAACAGATACGCAGTATTTT. As protein: CASSFPGGLTDTQYF.

This rearrangement joins TRBV7-2 to TRBJ1-6, with D tentatively TRBD1 (6 bases). The ends were cut back, 2 bases at V and 10 bases at J, with 12 bases in the middle. This CDR3 contains 14 residues. In germline, CDR1 is SGHTA, CDR2 FQGNSA. The CDR3 DNA reads TGTGCCAGCAGCTTAAGGGGGGAGGGATCACCCCTCCACTTT. This gives the protein CASSLRGEGSPLHF.

This chain uses TRBV28 with TRBJ1-1, with a tentative D call TRBD1 (6 bases). Looked up from germline, CDR1 is MDHEN and CDR2 is SYDVKM. The CDR3 is 18 amino acids. Trimming removed 6 bases from V and 1 base from J, with 24 bases in between. Here the CDR3 DNA reads TGTGCCAGCAGCCTCATAAAGGCCCTAGACAGGCAGAACACTGAAGCTTTCTTT. Translation: CASSLIKALDRQNTEAFF. Supplemented by reference TRBV28 and TRBJ1-1, the full variable domain reads DVKVTQSSRYLVKRTGEKVFLECVQDMDHENMFWYRQDPGLGLRLIYFSYDVKMKEKGDIPEGYSVSREKKERFSLILESASTNQTSMYLCASSLIKALDRQNTEAFFGQGTRLTVV.

The CDR3 DNA reads TGTGCCAGCAGCCTAGGGGTCTTTGGGGCGGGGGTTTCCACAGATACGCAGTATTTT. This sequence encodes CASSLGVFGAGVSTDTQYF. The chain uses TRBV4-2 and TRBJ2-3; 7 bases line up with TRBD2. V shed 4 bases, J shed 2 bases, and the junction held 18 bases outside the gene matches. CDR3 length: 19 amino acids. From germline, CDR1 is LGHNA and CDR2 YNFKEQ.

The chain has TRBV4-1 and TRBJ2-5; D not certain. This CDR3 has 14 amino acids. CDR1 and CDR2 (germline): MGHRA, YSYEKL. V lost 0 bases to trimming and J lost 7 bases, with 12 bases between them. The CDR3 protein is CASSQELSKRTQYF. The CDR3 DNA follows: TGCGCCAGCAGCCAAGAACTAAGCAAGAGGACCCAGTACTTC.

This clone was recorded once. The rearrangement joins TRBV25-1 to TRBJ2-7; 7 positions match TRBD2. Losses at the gene ends were 7 bases for V and 0 bases for J; bases not matched to a gene: 6. Germline V lookup: CDR1 MGHDK, CDR2 SYGVNS. CDR3 length: 14 residues. CDR3 bases: TGTGCCAGCACCCCCACGGGGGGCTCCTACGAGCAGTACTTC. Protein: CASTPTGGSYEQYF.

V and J are TRBV30 and TRBJ1-1, with D maybe TRBD1 (5 bases). V lost 0 bases to trimming and J lost 5 bases, with 10 bases between them. This CDR3 region has 13 residues. Germline lookup yields CDR1 GTSNPN and CDR2 SVGIG (reference sequence). The CDR3 bases are TGTGCCTGGAGTGTAAGGCCAGGGACTGAAGCTTTCTTT. Protein product: CAWSVRPGTEAFF.

For the CDR3, the DNA is TGTGCCAGCAGCCCCCGGGGCAGATCCGGGACTAGCGGGAGGTACAATGAGCAGTTCTTC. This codes for CASSPRGRSGTSGRYNEQFF. V usage is TRBV9 and J usage is TRBJ2-1; 15 positions agree with TRBD2. The CDR3 length is 20 residues. The trim removed 4 bases at V and 4 bases at J, leaving 15 bases unmatched. Germline V CDR1 and CDR2: SGDLS, YYNGEE.

This chain joins TRBV4-3 and TRBJ2-1; no firm D call. Per germline, CDR1 LGHNA and CDR2 YSLEER. The CDR3 runs to 16 residues. V was pared by 0 bases and J by 2 bases, with 11 bases between. CDR3 bases: TGCGCCAGCAGCCAAGATCGGCTGGATACCTACAATGAGCAGTTCTTC. Its translation is CASSQDRLDTYNEQFF.

The chain recombines TRBV30 with TRBJ2-2; 8 nucleotides match TRBD2. The CDR3 has 17 amino acids. V shed 3 bases and J 5 bases; nucleotides not matched to a gene: 14. Germline assignment: CDR1 GTSNPN and CDR2 SVGIG (reference sequence). CDR3 coding DNA: TGTGCCTGGAGCGGGGCCAGCGGGAGCTGGGGAACCGGGGAGCTGTTTTTT. This encodes CAWSGASGSWGTGELFF.